This TCR beta chain was captured by sequencing in a study of CD8 T cells in Susac syndrome. Study-wide results and limits: By the study's own acknowledgment, its TCR sequencing and HLA analysis included relatively few individuals.

With respect to this clonotype: Its cognate antigen is unknown.

The germline gives CDR1 LNHDA, CDR2 SQIVND (reference sequence). This CDR3 contains 13 residues. Trimming removed 10 bases at V and 0 bases at J, with 13 bases between. Random hexamers were used to reverse transcribe an amount of about 0.45 to 1 ug RNA. Each CDR3 protein is one row after TCRdb ran MiXCR on the immunoSEQ multiplex PCR reads. Of under 70,000 distinct CDR3 sequences in the sample, approximately 92% were seen once. Sequencing targeted TCR beta in blood CD8+ and CD4+ T cells. The genes are TRBV19 and TRBJ2-7; either TRBD1 or TRBD2 may fit D (5 bases each). This receptor was obtained from a human donor in good health. The specimen sequenced was CD8+ T cells from PBMCs. The CDR3 region has the DNA TGTGCCACCCGATCCGGGGCCTCCTACGAGCAGTACTTC. Translating gives CATRSGASYEQYF.